This passage covers 17 T cell receptor beta chains from one sample sequenced in a study of vaccination effects on CD4 cells after COVID-19. The repertoire was sequenced with immunoSEQ multiplex PCR; TCRdb's copy has only in-frame clones and lacks some. The sample holds under 80,000 clones, around 70% seen once. Using viral peptide pools, the ViraFEST assay grew out antigen-specific CD4+ T cells prior to sequencing. Having been cultured for about 10 days, the cells underwent CD4+ T cell isolation. PCR confirmed that the person was infected with SARS-CoV-2 between March and December 2020. Their antigens remain unidentified. The sequencing used CD4+ T cells from PBMCs cultured with HIV peptides, collected before COVID-19 vaccination. Indicated subset: HIV-1 Nef peptide pool negative control/reference culture. These receptors originate from a human donor who had a prior SARS-CoV-2 infection.

This sequence joins TRBV9 and TRBJ2-2, with D possibly being TRBD1 or TRBD2 (5 bases each). Trimming left V 2 bases short and J 2 bases short, with 13 bases between. The CDR3 has 16 residues. Germline-derived CDR1 and CDR2 are SGDLS and YYNGEE. The CDR3 region has the DNA TGTGCCAGCAGCGTCGGGGCAGGTCTAAACACCGGGGAGCTGTTTTTT. Protein product: CASSVGAGLNTGELFF.

Details on this clone: One junction end does not reproduce the germline sequence, and a read error may be involved. The chain has TRBV6-1 and TRBJ2-1; D is ambiguous. CDR3 size: 13 residues. The germline CDR1 and CDR2 sequences are MNHNS and SASEGT. CDR3 residues: CASREVGWDEQFF. The CDR3 DNA sequence: TGTGCCAGCAGGGAAGTGGGTTGGGATGAGCAGTTCTTC.

The V and J genes are TRBV18 and TRBJ2-2; D may be TRBD1 (6 bases). Between the trimmed V and J ends, which lost 3 bases and 1 base, there was a span of 15 bases. This CDR3 comprises 17 residues. The germline V gene encodes CDR1 KGHSH and CDR2 LQKENI. The DNA of the CDR3 is TGTGCCAGCTCACCTGTACAGGGAACCGTGAACACCGGGGAGCTGTTTTTT. This gives the protein CASSPVQGTVNTGELFF.

The J gene is TRBJ1-3, the V gene TRBV2, with D uncertain. The germline V gene encodes CDR1 SNHLY and CDR2 FYNNEI. V gave up 7 bases and J gave up 0 bases, with 7 bases separating them. The CDR3 sequence is 13 residues long. The CDR3 DNA follows: TGTGCCAGCACCGGGGACTCTGGAAACACCATATATTTT. This encodes CASTGDSGNTIYF.

In this sample, this clone turned up a few times. The chain recombines TRBV7-9 with TRBJ1-2; TRBD1 matches at 7 bases. The CDR3 extends over 14 amino acids. CDR1 is SEHNR, CDR2 FQNEAQ, per germline (reference sequence). V lost 5 bases to trimming and J lost 8 bases; unmatched junction nucleotides: 11. This chain's CDR3 is CASSKTTGVWGYTF. CDR3 DNA sequence: TGTGCCAGCAGCAAAACAACAGGGGTTTGGGGCTACACCTTC.

This sequence joins TRBV6-5 and TRBJ1-2; 7 bases are shared with TRBD1. The junction had 7 bases not matched to a gene; V was cut back by 6 bases and J by 0 bases. The germline V gene encodes CDR1 MNHEY and CDR2 SVGAGI. The CDR3 contains 15 residues. The DNA of the CDR3 is TGTGCCAGCAGGGCCGGGACAGCCCCTAACTATGGCTACACCTTC. Translating it yields CASRAGTAPNYGYTF.

The chain has TRBV30 and TRBJ2-1, with 10 positions matching TRBD2. CDR3 length: 16 amino acids. Trimming cost V 1 base and J 2 bases; bases outside gene matches: 5. CDR1 and CDR2 (germline): GTSNPN, SVGIG (reference sequence). DNA of the CDR3: TGTGCCTGGAGTGGGACTAGCGGTACTACCTACAATGAGCAGTTCTTC. Its translation: CAWSGTSGTTYNEQFF.

As for this clone: The junction and the germline gene differ at one end; a read error may be behind it. The genes are TRBV27 and TRBJ1-1; D unclear. Germline CDR1 reads MNHEY; CDR2 reads SMNVEV (reference sequence). This CDR3 region has 8 residues. CDR3 loop: CARSPRTF. The CDR3 nucleotides are TGTGCCAGGAGTCCCCGAACTTTT.

The table lists this clone with a few counts. The chain carries TRBV30 and TRBJ1-5; no reliable D call. With 1 base removed from V and 7 bases from J, the gap between germline ends came to 11 bases. The CDR3 consists of 13 residues. Germline CDR1 GTSNPN, CDR2 SVGIG (reference sequence). This CDR3 reads CAWSDMDPQPQHF. DNA of the CDR3: TGTGCCTGGAGTGATATGGACCCCCAGCCCCAGCATTTT.

The gene calls are TRBV5-8 and TRBJ2-7; 10 bases map to TRBD1. The CDR3 is 16 residues long. From germline, CDR1 is SGHTS and CDR2 YDEGEE. Trimming removed 4 bases from V and 7 bases from J; junction bases left unmatched: 14. For the CDR3, the DNA is TGTGCCAGCAGCAGTCTTCGTGGACAGGGGGTGAAAGAGCAGTACTTC. This codes for CASSSLRGQGVKEQYF.

V usage is TRBV3-1 (or the pseudogene TRBV3-2) and J usage is TRBJ2-7, with unresolved D. Between the trimmed V and J ends, which lost 1 base and 7 bases, there was a span of 8 bases. The CDR3 is 12 residues long. The V gene's germline CDR1 is LGHDT and CDR2 YNNKEL (reference sequence). The CDR3 sequence is CASSQAAWEQYF. The CDR3 region has the DNA TGTGCCAGCAGCCAAGCGGCCTGGGAGCAGTACTTC.

This clone was counted a few times. This chain connects TRBV5-1 to TRBJ2-1; 11 bases agree with TRBD2. CDR3 length equals 18 residues. The germline gives CDR1 SGHRS, CDR2 YFSETQ. The V and J ends lost 1 base and 0 bases, in that order; junction bases with no gene match: 6. CDR3 amino acids: CASSLYRLAGSSYNEQFF. The CDR3 bases are TGCGCCAGCAGCTTGTACCGACTAGCGGGGAGCTCCTACAATGAGCAGTTCTTC. Based on the CDR3 plus reference TRBV5-1 and TRBJ2-1, the full variable domain is KAGVTQTPRYLIKTRGQQVTLSCSPISGHRSVSWYQQTPGQGLQFLFEYFSETQRNKGNFPGRFSGRQFSNSRSEMNVSTLELGDSALYLCASSLYRLAGSSYNEQFFGPGTRLTVL.

A few counts support this clone. The genes are TRBV2 and TRBJ1-5, with D perhaps TRBD1 (6 bases). The germline V gene has CDR1 SNHLY and CDR2 FYNNEI. Trimming removed 7 bases at V and 1 base at J, with 11 bases between. This CDR3 has 14 amino acids. CDR3 DNA: TGTGCCAGCAATCGACAGGAAAGCAATCAGCCCCAGCATTTT. Its translation is CASNRQESNQPQHF.

CDR3 sequence (DNA): TGTGCCAGCAGCGTGGGCCGGTCGGGGGGGGAGGCTGAAGCTTTCTTT. Translating it yields CASSVGRSGGEAEAFF. The V call is TRBV9, the J call TRBJ1-1; TRBD1 is a possible D gene (5 bases). Trimming took 2 bases from V and 6 from J, leaving 20 bases between them. The CDR3 runs 16 residues. Germline V gives CDR1 SGDLS, CDR2 YYNGEE.

Here the CDR3 reads CASSPLLFTDTQYF. CDR3 nucleotide sequence: TGTGCCAGCAGCCCCTTATTGTTCACAGATACGCAGTATTTT. The chain uses TRBV9 and TRBJ2-3; D gene unclear. The germline V gene has CDR1 SGDLS and CDR2 YYNGEE. The CDR3 is made up of 14 amino acids. Trimming stripped 4 bases from V and 2 bases from J, with 11 bases between.

The chain uses TRBV7-2 and TRBJ2-5; D call uncertain. There are 14 residues in the CDR3. The ends were cut back, 6 bases at V and 0 bases at J, with 11 bases in the middle. Germline assignment: CDR1 SGHTA and CDR2 FQGNSA. The CDR3, as DNA: TGTGCCAGCAGACCAGACCCAAACCAAGAGACCCAGTACTTC. Translating gives CASRPDPNQETQYF.

This chain joins TRBV4-3 and TRBJ2-1; 14 bases are shared with TRBD2. The CDR3 runs 17 residues. Germline V gene sequence: CDR1 LGHNA, CDR2 YSLEER. Losses at the gene ends were 0 bases for V and 7 bases for J; bases not matched to a gene: 5. The CDR3 reads CASSQDRGLAGVNEQFF. The CDR3 DNA reads as TGCGCCAGCAGCCAAGACCGGGGACTAGCGGGAGTTAATGAGCAGTTCTTC.